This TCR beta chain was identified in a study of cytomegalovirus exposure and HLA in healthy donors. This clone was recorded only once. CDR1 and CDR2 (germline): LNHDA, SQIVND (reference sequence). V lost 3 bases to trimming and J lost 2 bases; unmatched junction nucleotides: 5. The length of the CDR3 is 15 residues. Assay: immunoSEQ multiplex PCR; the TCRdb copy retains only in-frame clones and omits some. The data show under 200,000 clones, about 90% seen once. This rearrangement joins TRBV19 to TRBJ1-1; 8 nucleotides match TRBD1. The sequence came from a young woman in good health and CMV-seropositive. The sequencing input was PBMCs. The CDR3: CASSIRTGLNTEAFF. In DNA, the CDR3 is TGTGCCAGTAGTATCCGGACAGGGTTAAACACTGAAGCTTTCTTT.